This entry lists 28 T cell receptor beta chains sequenced from one sample in a study of blood T cells in healthy people across ages. Sample-barcoded 5' priming and a J-beta primer mix drove a second PCR of about 6 to 12 cycles. MiXCR was run by TCRdb on the 5' RACE reads, yielding one entry per CDR3 protein. Of over 600,000 distinct CDR3 sequences in the sample, about half were seen once. The sequencing sample was made of blood. All receptors come from a man at least 80 years old in good health.

The chain combines TRBV13 with TRBJ1-2, with 7 bases that match TRBD1. This CDR3 contains 15 residues. Germline assignment: CDR1 PRHDT and CDR2 FYEKMQ (reference sequence). With V trimmed by 5 bases and J by 5 bases, 11 bases remained unmatched. CDR3 sequence reads: CASSPSATGSYGYTF. CDR3 nucleotide sequence: TGTGCCAGCAGCCCCTCCGCGACAGGGTCTTATGGCTACACCTTC.

This rearrangement joins TRBV7-2 to TRBJ2-7; the match to TRBD2 covers 12 bases. The CDR3 contains 18 residues. The germline V gene encodes CDR1 SGHTA and CDR2 FQGNSA. V lost 8 bases, J lost 6 bases, and 20 bases stayed unmatched. The CDR3 here is CASQEGGTSGPMSGEQYF. The CDR3 nucleotides are TGTGCCAGCCAGGAGGGTGGGACTAGCGGGCCAATGTCGGGCGAGCAGTACTTC. The complete variable domain, with remaining parts taken from reference TRBV7-2 and TRBJ2-7, reads GAGVSQSPSNKVTEKGKDVELRCDPISGHTALYWYRQSLGQGLEFLIYFQGNSAPDKSGLPSDRFSAERTGGSVSTLTIQRTQQEDSAVYLCASQEGGTSGPMSGEQYFGPGTRLTVT.

This clonotype has more than one count but fewer than ten. The rearrangement uses TRBV5-5 and TRBJ2-2, with 8 bases aligning to TRBD1. The germline CDR1 and CDR2 sequences are SGHKS and YYEKEE (reference sequence). The V gene end was trimmed by 3 bases and the J gene end by 6 bases; junction bases not matched to a gene: 1. The CDR3 spans 13 residues. In DNA, the CDR3 is TGTGCCAGCAGCTGGACAGGGTCCGGGGAGCTGTTTTTT. Its protein product is CASSWTGSGELFF. The variable domain in full, completed from reference TRBV5-5 and TRBJ2-2, reads DAGVTQSPTHLIKTRGQQVTLRCSPISGHKSVSWYQQVLGQGPQFIFQYYEKEERGRGNFPDRFSARQFPNYSSELNVNALLLGDSALYLCASSWTGSGELFFGEGSRLTVL.

The V and J genes are TRBV5-1 and TRBJ2-3, with 9 positions matching TRBD2. Germline CDR1 and CDR2: SGHRS and YFSETQ. V shed 3 bases and J 3 bases; nucleotides not matched to a gene: 8. The CDR3 loop spans 16 amino acids. The CDR3 reads CASSSVALAGTDTQYF. The CDR3 nucleotides read TGCGCCAGCAGCTCCGTGGCGCTAGCGGGAACAGATACGCAGTATTTT.

This chain joins TRBV24-1 and TRBJ2-3, with D hard to call. The V and J ends lost 4 bases and 1 base respectively, with 11 bases between them. CDR3 length: 15 amino acids. Looked up from germline, CDR1 is KGHDR and CDR2 is SFDVKD. CDR3 in DNA: TGTGCCACCAGTGAGAGTACCCGACGCACAGATACGCAGTATTTT. Its translation is CATSESTRRTDTQYF.

In its sample, this clonotype was seen a few times. This chain links TRBV7-2 with TRBJ2-5, with 12 nucleotides matching TRBD2. Unmatched junction bases numbered 11, after V lost 5 bases and J lost 4 bases. CDR1 is SGHTA and CDR2 is FQGNSA in the germline V gene. The CDR3 has 17 amino acids. Here the CDR3 reads CASSRTASGRARETQYF. The CDR3 region has the DNA TGTGCCAGCAGCCGGACCGCTAGCGGGAGGGCCAGAGAGACCCAGTACTTC.

The V call is TRBV27, the J call TRBJ2-7; 7 bases are a match to TRBD1. J lost 0 bases, V lost 6 bases, and 8 bases had no gene match. Looked up from germline, CDR1 is MNHEY and CDR2 is SMNVEV (reference sequence). The CDR3 is 15 amino acids. CDR3 region: CASRYRGDSSYEQYF. Written as DNA, the CDR3 is TGTGCCAGCAGGTACAGGGGAGACAGCTCCTACGAGCAGTACTTC.

Regarding this clonotype: Being one base from a much bigger clone, this may be a read error. The V call is TRBV7-2, the J call TRBJ1-6, with D hard to call. The germline CDR1 and CDR2 sequences are SGHTA and FQGNSA. The CDR3 is 13 amino acids. The CDR3 loop is CAGSLSDGSPLHF. The DNA of the CDR3 is TGTGCCGGCAGCTTATCAGATGGTTCACCCCTCCACTTT. The full variable domain, with the rest looked up from reference TRBV7-2 and TRBJ1-6, is GAGVSQSPSNKVTEKGKDVELRCDPISGHTALYWYRQSLGQGLEFLIYFQGNSAPDKSGLPSDRFSAERTGGSVSTLTIQRTQQEDSAVYLCAGSLSDGSPLHFGNGTRLTVT.

J is TRBJ2-7 and V is TRBV10-3; perhaps TRBD1 as D (5 bases). Germline CDR1 is ENHRY and CDR2 is SYGVKD. The CDR3 runs 14 residues. The V end lost 8 bases, the J end lost 2 bases, and 16 bases lay between the germline ends. The CDR3 region has the DNA TGTGCCATCGGTCTGAGCGACAGCCCCTACGAGCAGTACTTC. Residues: CAIGLSDSPYEQYF.

V gene TRBV6-1 combines with J gene TRBJ2-1, with 9 bases lining up with TRBD2. J lost 2 bases, V lost 8 bases, and 7 bases had no gene match. The CDR3 covers 15 residues. Germline CDR1 MNHNS, CDR2 SASEGT. The CDR3 region is CASSKAGGPYNEQFF. The CDR3, as DNA: TGTGCCAGCTCTAAAGCGGGAGGACCCTACAATGAGCAGTTCTTC.

A remark on this clonotype: It may be a read error: a sequence one base away is much more abundant. J is TRBJ1-6 and V is TRBV21-1; the table's D call of TRBD1 was not tested on the DNA. TRBV21-1 counts as a pseudogene. There are 16 residues in the CDR3. In DNA form, the CDR3 reads TGTGCCAGCAGCACCGTCCCGGACAGGTTAAATTCACCCCTCCACTTT. It translates to CASSTVPDRLNSPLHF.

This clonotype was seen a few times. V is TRBV10-3 and J is TRBJ2-3; TRBD2 aligns across 8 bases. Germline trimming cut 3 bases from V and 2 bases from J; bases unmatched to any gene: 16. The CDR3 spans 19 residues. Per germline, CDR1 ENHRY and CDR2 SYGVKD. The CDR3 spells CAISDRGGRPKKPTDTQYF. For the CDR3, the DNA is TGTGCCATCAGTGATCGGGGCGGGAGGCCCAAGAAACCCACAGATACGCAGTATTTT.

This clonotype was seen only a few times. V and J are TRBV5-5 and TRBJ2-1, with 7 bases that match TRBD2. The V and J ends lost 3 bases and 12 bases, in that order; junction bases with no gene match: 6. The CDR3 runs 12 residues. The V gene's germline CDR1 is SGHKS and CDR2 YYEKEE (reference sequence). DNA of the CDR3: TGTGCCAGCAGCTCGGGGGGTTTTGTGCAGTTCTTC. This encodes CASSSGGFVQFF.

The chain combines TRBV9 with TRBJ2-1; D not certain. The V end was cut by 0 bases, the J end by 8 bases, with 9 bases between. Germline V CDR1 and CDR2: SGDLS, YYNGEE. The CDR3 totals 13 residues. CDR3 amino acids: CASSVGQFHEQFF. The CDR3 DNA follows: TGTGCCAGCAGCGTAGGGCAGTTTCATGAGCAGTTCTTC.

This clonotype was seen a handful of times. The rearrangement uses TRBV3-1 and TRBJ2-5, with 9 bases lining up with TRBD2. CDR3 size: 16 residues. The germline gives CDR1 LGHDT, CDR2 YNNKEL (reference sequence). J gave up 5 bases and V 0 bases, and 7 bases lay outside the gene matches. The CDR3 loop is CASSQDWGTSLETQYF. The CDR3 coding sequence is TGTGCCAGCAGCCAAGACTGGGGGACTAGCTTGGAGACCCAGTACTTC.

On this clonotype: The germline gene is not matched at one end of the junction; a read error may be the cause. The chain carries TRBV4-2 and TRBJ1-6, with D perhaps matching TRBD1 (6 bases). CDR1 and CDR2 from the germline V gene are LGHNA and YNFKEQ. The CDR3 is made up of 15 amino acids. CDR3 in DNA: TGTGCCAGCAGCCAAGCTCCCCAGGGGAACTCACCCCCCCACTTT. Its translation is CASSQAPQGNSPPHF.

The chain carries TRBV27 and TRBJ1-4; D is ambiguous. Germline CDR1 is MNHEY and CDR2 is SMNVEV (reference sequence). The CDR3 has 15 residues. Trimming removed 6 bases from V and 10 bases from J, with 21 bases in between. CDR3 coding DNA: TGTGCCAGCAGCCCCGGCCGGTCGGGGATGGCAAAACTGTTTTTT. Encoded protein: CASSPGRSGMAKLFF. Full variable domain (rest looked up from reference TRBV27 and TRBJ1-4): EAQVTQNPRYLITVTGKKLTVTCSQNMNHEYMSWYRQDPGLGLRQIYYSMNVEVTDKGDVPEGYKVSRKEKRNFPLILESPSPNQTSLYFCASSPGRSGMAKLFFGSGTQLSVL.

This clonotype was observed many times. This chain links TRBV20-1 with TRBJ2-5; TRBD2 might be the D (5 bases). Germline lookup yields CDR1 DFQATT and CDR2 SNEGSKA (reference sequence). V lost 1 base, J lost 5 bases, and 8 bases lay in between. The CDR3 is 12 residues long. The CDR3 spells CSARVAQETQYF. In DNA form, the CDR3 reads TGCAGTGCTAGAGTAGCGCAGGAGACCCAGTACTTC.

V and J are TRBV16 and TRBJ2-3; possible D gene TRBD2, 6 bases. Per the germline V gene, CDR1 is KGHSY and CDR2 is FQNENV. V dropped 4 bases and J dropped 2 bases, with 13 bases sitting between them. The CDR3 extends over 15 amino acids. This CDR3 reads CASSRPGLHTDTQYF. The CDR3 nucleotides are TGTGCCAGCAGCCGACCGGGACTCCACACAGATACGCAGTATTTT.

There are a few counts of this clonotype. The chain combines TRBV5-1 with TRBJ2-3; 10 nucleotides align to TRBD2. V lost 0 bases to trimming and J lost 7 bases; unmatched junction nucleotides: 5. CDR3 size: 15 residues. CDR1 is SGHRS and CDR2 is YFSETQ in the germline V gene. CDR3 amino acids: CASSLASGRANTQYF. The CDR3 nucleotides are TGCGCCAGCAGCTTGGCCAGCGGGAGGGCAAATACGCAGTATTTT. Variable domain in full (rest from reference TRBV5-1 and TRBJ2-3): KAGVTQTPRYLIKTRGQQVTLSCSPISGHRSVSWYQQTPGQGLQFLFEYFSETQRNKGNFPGRFSGRQFSNSRSEMNVSTLELGDSALYLCASSLASGRANTQYFGPGTRLTVL.

The V and J genes are TRBV24-1 and TRBJ2-1, with 9 bases identical to TRBD1. This CDR3 is 17 amino acids long. Germline CDR1 is KGHDR and CDR2 is SFDVKD. With 2 bases clipped from V and 8 bases from J, the junction kept 12 bases outside the gene matches. CDR3 in DNA: TGTGCCACCAGTGATTCGATACAGGGGGCGAAGCTCTATGAGCAGTTCTTC. Its translation: CATSDSIQGAKLYEQFF.

This chain uses TRBV27 with TRBJ1-6; 8 bases fit TRBD1. This CDR3 has 15 residues. Germline V gene lookup returns CDR1 MNHEY and CDR2 SMNVEV (reference sequence). V shed 8 bases, J shed 1 base, and the junction held 4 bases outside the gene matches. The CDR3 is CASYDRGSYNSPLHF. The CDR3 DNA reads as TGTGCCAGCTACGACAGGGGATCCTATAATTCACCCCTCCACTTT.

The V and J genes are TRBV27 and TRBJ2-3; 9 nucleotides line up with TRBD2. Germline V gene data show CDR1 as MNHEY and CDR2 as SMNVEV (reference sequence). CDR3 length: 17 amino acids. V was pared by 0 bases and J by 6 bases, with 10 bases of the junction left unmatched. This CDR3 is CASSLSRLRRGGDTQYF. CDR3 sequence (DNA): TGTGCCAGCAGTTTATCCCGCTTGCGGCGGGGGGGGGATACGCAGTATTTT.

In its sample, this clonotype was seen a few times. The CDR3 DNA is TGTGCCAGCAGCTCCACGAGAGCAAACAATGAGCAGTTCTTC. Its protein product is CASSSTRANNEQFF. The gene calls are TRBV7-9 and TRBJ2-1; D gene unclear. V lost 4 bases, J lost 5 bases, and 12 bases lay in between. The CDR3 spans 14 residues. The germline gives CDR1 SEHNR, CDR2 FQNEAQ (reference sequence).

This clonotype showed up just a few times. The CDR3 DNA follows: TGTGCCTGGATCAGGGACAGGGGCTTGTTTTATGGCTACACCTTC. As protein: CAWIRDRGLFYGYTF. V is TRBV30 and J is TRBJ1-2; TRBD1 agrees at 10 bases. V was clipped by 4 bases and J by 5 bases; unmatched bases: 10. The germline V gene has CDR1 GTSNPN and CDR2 SVGIG (reference sequence). The CDR3 is 15 residues long.

The chain joins TRBV10-3 to TRBJ1-1; 8 nucleotides line up with TRBD1. The CDR3 is 13 residues long. The ends lost 7 bases at V and 2 bases at J; junction bases unmatched: 3. CDR1 and CDR2 (germline): ENHRY, SYGVKD. The CDR3 coding sequence is TGTGCCATCAAGGACAGGGATAACACTGAAGCTTTCTTT. Protein sequence: CAIKDRDNTEAFF.

Details on this clonotype: This clone may be a read error of a much larger clone one base away. This chain joins TRBV7-2 and TRBJ2-3, with TRBD2 matching 12 bases. The CDR3 is 15 residues long. The junction had 5 bases not matched to a gene; V was cut back by 4 bases and J by 6 bases. The germline V gene has CDR1 SGHTA and CDR2 FQGNSA. The chain's CDR3 is CASSCTSGRFDTQYF. The CDR3, as DNA: TGTGCCAGCAGCTGTACTAGCGGGAGGTTCGATACGCAGTATTTT.

This chain joins TRBV4-1 and TRBJ2-1; D not resolved. Germline CDR1 is MGHRA and CDR2 is YSYEKL. The CDR3 extends over 14 amino acids. Trimming removed 0 bases at V and 6 bases at J, with 9 bases between. For the CDR3, the DNA is TGCGCCAGCAGCCAAGAGGTCCTAGGCAATGAGCAGTTCTTC. Translated: CASSQEVLGNEQFF.